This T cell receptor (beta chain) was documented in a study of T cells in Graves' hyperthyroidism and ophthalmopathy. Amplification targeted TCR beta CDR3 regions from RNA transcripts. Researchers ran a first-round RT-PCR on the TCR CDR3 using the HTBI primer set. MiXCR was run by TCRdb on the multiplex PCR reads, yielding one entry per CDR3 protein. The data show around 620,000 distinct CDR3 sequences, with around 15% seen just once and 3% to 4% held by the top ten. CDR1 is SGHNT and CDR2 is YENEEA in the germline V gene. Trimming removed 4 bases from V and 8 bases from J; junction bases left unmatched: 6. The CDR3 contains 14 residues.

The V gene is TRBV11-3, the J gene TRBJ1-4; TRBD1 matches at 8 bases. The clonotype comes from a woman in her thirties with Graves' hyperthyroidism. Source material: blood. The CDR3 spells CASSSRGQDEKLFF. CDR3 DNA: TGTGCCAGCAGCTCCAGGGGGCAAGACGAAAAACTGTTTTTT. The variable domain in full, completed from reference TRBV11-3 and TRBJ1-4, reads EAGVVQSPRYKIIEKKQPVAFWCNPISGHNTLYWYLQNLGQGPELLIRYENEEAVDDSQLPKDRFSAERLKGVDSTLKIQPAELGDSAVYLCASSSRGQDEKLFFGSGTQLSVL.